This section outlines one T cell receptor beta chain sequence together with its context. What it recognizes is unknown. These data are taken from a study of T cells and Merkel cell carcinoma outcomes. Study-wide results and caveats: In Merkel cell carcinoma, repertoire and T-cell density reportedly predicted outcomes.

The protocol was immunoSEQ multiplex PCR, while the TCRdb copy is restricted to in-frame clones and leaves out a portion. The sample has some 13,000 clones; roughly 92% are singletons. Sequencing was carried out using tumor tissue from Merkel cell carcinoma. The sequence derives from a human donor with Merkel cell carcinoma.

The CDR3 loop reads CASSRNRQGRNSPLHF. DNA of the CDR3: TGTGCCAGCAGCCGCAACAGACAGGGGCGGAATTCACCCCTCCACTTT. V usage is TRBV14 and J usage is TRBJ1-6; 8 nucleotides align to TRBD1. The CDR3 is made up of 16 amino acids. The trim removed 4 bases at V and 7 bases at J, leaving 9 bases unmatched. CDR1 is SGHDN, CDR2 FVKESK, per germline.